The TCR beta chain under discussion was sequenced for a study of blood T cells in healthy people across ages. Donors each provided 8 to 10 milliliters of peripheral blood. Study results and caveats: Observed TCR beta diversity per million T cells went down as age went up. This fall followed a roughly linear course with age. Whereas aged donors had fewer naive CD4+ cells, long-lived donors had more of them and higher diversity.

The authors ran a second PCR of about 6 to 12 cycles using a sample-barcoded 5' primer and a J-beta primer mix. One entry per CDR3 protein, called by TCRdb with MiXCR from the 5' RACE reads. The table lists some 710,000 distinct CDR3 sequences, 35% to 50% of them singletons, with around a sixth in the top ten. This CDR3 is 15 amino acids long. In the case of this clonotype: Its target is not known.

The source of this sequence is a man older than 75 in good health. Sequencing was carried out using blood. This chain joins TRBV12-3 or TRBV12-4 and TRBJ2-1, with 7 bases lining up with TRBD1. The end of the DNA fits TRBJ2-7 better, so the J call may be wrong. This chain's CDR3 is CASSLGTGAYNEQYF. The CDR3, as DNA: TGTGCCAGCAGTTTAGGTACAGGGGCCTACAATGAGCAGTACTTC.